This T cell receptor beta chain emerged from a study of cytomegalovirus exposure and HLA in healthy donors. V was pared by 6 bases and J by 2 bases, with 8 bases between. This CDR3 is 13 amino acids long. CDR1 and CDR2 from the germline V gene are MNHEY and SMNVEV (reference sequence). As for the donors, each was a healthy bone marrow donor. Though probably carrying unrecorded immune exposures, donors were nominally healthy at sampling. Study-level results: A later analysis linked some 17,000 TCR beta sequences to HLA alleles at 0.05 false discovery rate. Upon later analysis, TCR association rates were observed to vary by HLA locus, being highest for DRB1 and lowest for HLA-C.

Turning to this clone: The antigen remains undetermined.

PCR involved 60 Vbeta and 13 Jbeta primers. Using immunoSEQ multiplex PCR, the repertoire was profiled, and TCRdb retains in-frame clones only, with some absent. Of some 100,000 clones listed, roughly 84% are singletons. Material: PBMCs. V is TRBV27 and J is TRBJ1-5; the D is unclear. The TCR sequence derives from a man aged 18 to 29 in good health and CMV-seronegative. The CDR3 sequence is CASRSLGNQPQHF. DNA of the CDR3: TGTGCCAGCAGGTCACTCGGCAATCAGCCCCAGCATTTT.